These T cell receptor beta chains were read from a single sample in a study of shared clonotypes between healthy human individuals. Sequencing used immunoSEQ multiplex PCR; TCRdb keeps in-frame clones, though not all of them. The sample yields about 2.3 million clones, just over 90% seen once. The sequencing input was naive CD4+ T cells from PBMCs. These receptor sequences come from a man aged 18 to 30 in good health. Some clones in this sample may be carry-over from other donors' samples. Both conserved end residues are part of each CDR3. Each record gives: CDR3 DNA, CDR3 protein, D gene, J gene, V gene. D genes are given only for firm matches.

CDR3 DNA: TGTGCCAGCAGCTTAGGGCAGTACAATGAGCAGTTCTTC
CDR3 protein: CASSLGQYNEQFF
D gene: .
J gene: TRBJ2-1
V gene: TRBV7-2

CDR3 DNA: TGTGCCAGCAGCCCCGGGACAGGGAAAAATGAAAAACTGTTTTTT
CDR3 protein: CASSPGTGKNEKLFF
D gene: TRBD1
J gene: TRBJ1-4
V gene: TRBV27

CDR3 DNA: TGCGCCAGCAGCTCAACAGGGATCTATGGCTACACCTTC
CDR3 protein: CASSSTGIYGYTF
D gene: .
J gene: TRBJ1-2
V gene: TRBV4-3

CDR3 DNA: TGTGCTAGTGGTTTGGTAGGTTGGGAGGGCCGGCGCACCGGGGAGCTGTTTTTT
CDR3 protein: CASGLVGWEGRRTGELFF
D gene: TRBD2
J gene: TRBJ2-2
V gene: TRBV12-5

CDR3 DNA: TGCGCCAGCAGCCAATCTCCGGGACGCTGGGAAGCTTTCTTT
CDR3 protein: CASSQSPGRWEAFF
D gene: .
J gene: TRBJ1-1
V gene: TRBV4-1

CDR3 DNA: TGTGCCAGCAGCTTAACCCGGACTGAAGCTTTCTTT
CDR3 protein: CASSLTRTEAFF
D gene: .
J gene: TRBJ1-1
V gene: TRBV7-2

CDR3 DNA: TGCGCCAGCAGCCAACCTTCCCGGGGGCGGTGGAATCAGCCCCAGCATTTT
CDR3 protein: CASSQPSRGRWNQPQHF
D gene: .
J gene: TRBJ1-5
V gene: TRBV4-1

CDR3 DNA: TGTGCCAGCAGCGCCCGAGGGGGGACTGGAAACACCATATATTTT
CDR3 protein: CASSARGGTGNTIYF
D gene: .
J gene: TRBJ1-3
V gene: TRBV9

CDR3 DNA: TGCGCCAGCTCCCCCGCGGTGACAGATACGCAGTATTTT
CDR3 protein: CASSPAVTDTQYF
D gene: .
J gene: TRBJ2-3
V gene: TRBV10-1

CDR3 DNA: TGTGCCAGCATCTCAAGATGGGACAGTCCAGGCTACGAGCAGTACTTC
CDR3 protein: CASISRWDSPGYEQYF
D gene: TRBD1
J gene: TRBJ2-7
V gene: TRBV6-6

CDR3 DNA: TGTGCCAGCATGAGGGGGCCCCATCGGGGGAGTTACAATGAGCAGTTCTTC
CDR3 protein: CASMRGPHRGSYNEQFF
D gene: .
J gene: TRBJ2-1
V gene: TRBV2